This T cell receptor (beta chain) derives from a study of cytomegalovirus exposure and HLA in healthy donors. Generated by immunoSEQ multiplex PCR, the TCRdb table keeps only in-frame clones and is missing some. The top ten clones hold 5.6% of a sample with about 47,000 clones, 80% to 95% of them seen once. Broader study findings: That first-cohort TCR clusters tended to co-occur in the approximately 110 validation repertoires was found in a later analysis. In vitro work confirmed that a few CMV-associated chains recognize CMV antigens. Reports showed the classifier diagnosing cytomegalovirus status with high specificity and sensitivity.

This CDR3 is 13 amino acids long. V was clipped by 6 bases and J by 4 bases; unmatched bases: 4. Germline-derived CDR1 and CDR2 are MDHEN and SYDVKM. About this clone itself: What it recognizes is unknown.

This sequence originates from a man in his late teens or twenties in good health and CMV-seronegative. The chain is built from TRBV28 and TRBJ1-1, with 8 bases identical to TRBD1. Specimen: PBMCs. The CDR3 region has the DNA TGTGCCAGCAGACGAGACAGGGGCACTGAAGCTTTCTTT. It yields the protein CASRRDRGTEAFF.